This is a list of T cell receptor beta chains from one sample in a study of blood T cells in healthy people across ages. Using its own MiXCR run on the 5' RACE reads, TCRdb lists one record per CDR3 protein. The profile shows more than 800,000 distinct CDR3 sequences, roughly 26% of them singletons. The sample comprised blood. These receptors were collected from a woman older than 75 in good health. Each CDR3 is given with its conserved first and last residue. A D gene is named only where the DNA matches it firmly. Some rows have no size entry. The others give once, few or many, or a class for an expanded clone.

v_call,clone_size,j_call,d_call,cdr3_aa,cdr3_nt
TRBV7-9,NA,TRBJ2-3,NA,CASSLAGGLDTQYF,TGTGCCAGCAGCTTAGCGGGGGGACTAGATACGCAGTATTTT
TRBV5-1,NA,TRBJ2-2,NA,CASSRVATQNTGELFF,TGCGCCAGCAGCCGTGTCGCTACCCAGAACACCGGGGAGCTGTTTTTT
TRBV5-1,few,TRBJ1-1,NA,CASSLGSTGYTEAFF,TGCGCCAGCAGCTTGGGGTCGACGGGGTACACTGAAGCTTTCTTT
TRBV11-2,few,TRBJ1-5,NA,CASSLGEGFHQPQHF,TGTGCCAGCAGCTTAGGAGAGGGGTTCCATCAGCCCCAGCATTTT
TRBV7-2,many,TRBJ1-5,TRBD1,CASSTVTGVGQPQHF,TGTGCCAGCAGCACTGTGACAGGGGTCGGTCAGCCCCAGCATTTT
TRBV20-1,NA,TRBJ1-5,NA,CSARAGSGNQPQHF,TGCAGTGCTAGAGCCGGTAGCGGCAATCAGCCCCAGCATTTT
TRBV7-8,many,TRBJ1-4,NA,CASSLAPEKLFF,TGTGCCAGCAGCTTAGCGCCTGAAAAACTGTTTTTT
TRBV5-6,many,TRBJ2-4,TRBD1,CASSYGQGKAKNIQYF,TGTGCCAGCAGCTATGGACAGGGAAAGGCCAAAAACATTCAGTACTTC
TRBV6-2/TRBV6-3,many,TRBJ2-5,NA,CASSYGGVKETQYF,TGTGCCAGCAGTTACGGAGGCGTAAAAGAGACCCAGTACTTC
TRBV7-9,NA,TRBJ2-5,NA,CASSLAWGVETQYF,TGTGCCAGCAGCCTAGCCTGGGGAGTAGAGACCCAGTACTTC
TRBV28,NA,TRBJ2-3,NA,CASSLSGSLPDTQYF,TGTGCCAGCAGTTTATCGGGGTCCCTCCCAGATACGCAGTATTTT
TRBV27,many,TRBJ2-1,TRBD2,CASSDPRGRDLNEQFF,TGTGCCAGCAGTGACCCCCGAGGGAGGGACCTAAATGAGCAGTTCTTC
TRBV7-2,many,TRBJ2-1,NA,CASSSDSTSYNEQFF,TGTGCCAGCAGCTCTGACTCGACCTCCTACAATGAGCAGTTCTTC
TRBV5-1,NA,TRBJ1-1,TRBD1,CASSLEYRDSAKGNTGAFF,TGCGCCAGCAGCTTGGAGTACCGGGACAGTGCAAAGGGAAACACTGGAGCTTTCTTT
TRBV29-1,few,TRBJ2-7,NA,CSVVGGTYNEQYF,TGCAGCGTTGTGGGGGGCACTTACAATGAGCAGTACTTC
TRBV20-1,once,TRBJ2-7,TRBD2,CSASSLLPLAAHRVQYF,TGCAGTGCTAGTTCCCTCTTACCGCTAGCGGCCCATAGGGTGCAGTACTTC
TRBV6-2/TRBV6-3,few,TRBJ2-1,NA,CASSYSSKTIPKNEQFF,TGTGCCAGCAGTTACTCCTCAAAGACAATACCCAAAAATGAGCAGTTCTTC
TRBV7-2,NA,TRBJ1-2,TRBD1,CASSASTGVAGYTF,TGTGCCAGCAGCGCATCCACAGGGGTAGCTGGCTACACCTTC
TRBV10-3,many,TRBJ2-3,TRBD2,CAIKDSGSPKTSGVERSTDTQYF,TGTGCCATCAAGGATTCAGGTTCACCGAAGACTAGCGGGGTAGAACGTAGCACAGATACGCAGTATTTT
TRBV15,many,TRBJ2-1,NA,CATSSGQKPSEQFF,TGTGCCACCAGCAGCGGACAAAAACCAAGTGAGCAGTTCTTC
TRBV18,once,TRBJ2-5,NA,CASSPQNFPGAETQYF,TGTGCCAGCTCACCACAAAATTTCCCAGGGGCAGAGACCCAGTACTTC
TRBV6-2/TRBV6-3,NA,TRBJ2-5,NA,CASIRKGGTKTQYF,TGTGCCAGCATCCGAAAGGGGGGCACGAAGACCCAGTACTTC
TRBV27,NA,TRBJ1-2,NA,CASSLYLPPGLTF,TGTGCCAGCAGTTTATATCTACCTCCGGGGCTCACCTTC
TRBV7-2,many,TRBJ2-3,TRBD2,CASSLTGTRTTDTQYF,TGTGCCAGCAGCTTGACCGGGACTAGAACGACAGATACGCAGTATTTT
TRBV4-2,NA,TRBJ2-5,TRBD2,CASSQPGTSGGALETRYF,TGTGCCAGCAGCCAGCCCGGGACTAGCGGGGGGGCCTTAGAGACCCGGTACTTC
TRBV7-6,many,TRBJ2-3,NA,CASSSGVQDLPTSTDTQYF,TGTGCCAGCAGCTCAGGGGTACAGGACTTACCTACTAGCACAGATACGCAGTATTTT
TRBV20-1,many,TRBJ2-5,TRBD1,CSANRDRETQYF,TGCAGTGCTAACCGGGACAGGGAGACCCAGTACTTC